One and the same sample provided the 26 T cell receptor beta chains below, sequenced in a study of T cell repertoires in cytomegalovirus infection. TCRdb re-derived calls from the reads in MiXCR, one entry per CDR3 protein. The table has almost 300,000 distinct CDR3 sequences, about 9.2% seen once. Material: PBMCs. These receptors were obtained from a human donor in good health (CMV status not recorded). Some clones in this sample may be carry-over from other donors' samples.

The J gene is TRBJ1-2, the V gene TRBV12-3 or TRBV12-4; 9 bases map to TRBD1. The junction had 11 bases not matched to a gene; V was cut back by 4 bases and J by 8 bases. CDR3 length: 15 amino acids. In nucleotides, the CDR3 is TGTGCCAGCAGTTCCGCCGGGACAGGGTTTTTCGGCTACACCTTC. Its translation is CASSSAGTGFFGYTF.

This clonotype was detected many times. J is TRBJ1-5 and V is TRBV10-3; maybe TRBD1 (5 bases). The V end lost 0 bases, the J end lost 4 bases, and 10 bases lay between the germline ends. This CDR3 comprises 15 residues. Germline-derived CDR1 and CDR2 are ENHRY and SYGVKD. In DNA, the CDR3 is TGTGCCATCAGTGAGTCTCCCAGGGCTAATCAGCCCCAGCATTTT. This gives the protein CAISESPRANQPQHF.

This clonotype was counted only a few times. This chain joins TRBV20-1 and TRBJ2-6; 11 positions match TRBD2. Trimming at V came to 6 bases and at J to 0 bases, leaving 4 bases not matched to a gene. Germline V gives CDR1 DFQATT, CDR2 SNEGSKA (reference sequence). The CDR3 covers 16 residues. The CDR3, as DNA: TGCAGTGCCCTAGCGGGGGGTCTCTCTGGGGCCAACGTCCTGACTTTC. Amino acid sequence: CSALAGGLSGANVLTF.

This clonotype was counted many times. The CDR3 sequence is CASSKPILQGMGDEKLFF. For the CDR3, the DNA is TGTGCCAGCAGCAAGCCTATCCTACAGGGGATGGGGGATGAAAAACTGTTTTTT. This chain uses TRBV7-8 with TRBJ1-4; 7 bases are shared with TRBD1. The CDR3 loop spans 18 amino acids. Germline CDR1 SGHVS, CDR2 FQNEAQ. The ends lost 5 bases at V and 6 bases at J; junction bases unmatched: 18.

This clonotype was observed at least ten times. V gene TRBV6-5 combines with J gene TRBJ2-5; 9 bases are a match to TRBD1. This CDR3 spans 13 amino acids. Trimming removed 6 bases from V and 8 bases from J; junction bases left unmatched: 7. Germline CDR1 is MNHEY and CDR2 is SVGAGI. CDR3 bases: TGTGCCAGCAGCCTCCCGGGACAGGGAACCCAGTACTTC. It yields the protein CASSLPGQGTQYF.

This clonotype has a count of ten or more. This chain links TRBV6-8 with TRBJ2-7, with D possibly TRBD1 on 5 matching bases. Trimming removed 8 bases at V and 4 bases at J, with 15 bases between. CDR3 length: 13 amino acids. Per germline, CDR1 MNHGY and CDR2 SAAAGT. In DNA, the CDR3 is TGTGCCAGCGGTGTTATCAGGGTTTACGAGCAGTACTTC. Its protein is CASGVIRVYEQYF.

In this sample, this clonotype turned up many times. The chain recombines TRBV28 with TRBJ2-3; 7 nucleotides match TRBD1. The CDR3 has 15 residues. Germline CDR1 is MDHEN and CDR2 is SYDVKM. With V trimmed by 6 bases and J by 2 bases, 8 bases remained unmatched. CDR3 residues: CASSLRTGFTDTQYF. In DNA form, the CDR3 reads TGTGCCAGCAGCCTAAGGACAGGTTTCACAGATACGCAGTATTTT.

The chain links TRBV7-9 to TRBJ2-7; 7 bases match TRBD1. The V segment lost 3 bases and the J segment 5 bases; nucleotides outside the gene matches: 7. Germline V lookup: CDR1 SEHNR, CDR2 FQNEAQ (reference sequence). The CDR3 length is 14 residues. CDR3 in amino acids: CASSLEQGIHEQYF. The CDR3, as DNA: TGTGCCAGCAGCTTGGAACAGGGGATCCACGAGCAGTACTTC.

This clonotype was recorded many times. This CDR3 is CASSLRRGEQFF. The CDR3 DNA reads TGTGCCAGCAGTCTTAGGAGGGGTGAGCAGTTCTTC. The chain recombines TRBV6-1 with TRBJ2-1; a weak D match, TRBD2 (6 bases). Trimming removed 5 bases at V and 9 bases at J, with 11 bases between. The CDR3 is made up of 12 amino acids. Germline assignment: CDR1 MNHNS and CDR2 SASEGT.

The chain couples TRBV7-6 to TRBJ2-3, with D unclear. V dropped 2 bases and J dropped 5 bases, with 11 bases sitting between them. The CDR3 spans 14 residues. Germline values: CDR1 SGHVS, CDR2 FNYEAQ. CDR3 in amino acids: CASSLYLAIDTQYF. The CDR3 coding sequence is TGTGCCAGCAGCTTATACCTTGCCATAGATACGCAGTATTTT.

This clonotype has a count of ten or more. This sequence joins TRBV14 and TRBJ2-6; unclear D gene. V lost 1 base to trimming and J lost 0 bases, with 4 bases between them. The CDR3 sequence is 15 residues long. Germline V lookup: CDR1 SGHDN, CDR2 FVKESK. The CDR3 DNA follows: TGTGCCAGCAGCCAAGTGAGCTCTGGGGCCAACGTCCTGACTTTC. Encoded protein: CASSQVSSGANVLTF.

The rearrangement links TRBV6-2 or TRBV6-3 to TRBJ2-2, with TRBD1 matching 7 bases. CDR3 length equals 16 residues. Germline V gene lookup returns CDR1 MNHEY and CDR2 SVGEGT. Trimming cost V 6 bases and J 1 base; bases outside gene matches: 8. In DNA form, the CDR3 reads TGTGCCAGCAGCTTGGACAGGCTGCTGAACACCGGGGAGCTGTTTTTT. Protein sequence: CASSLDRLLNTGELFF.

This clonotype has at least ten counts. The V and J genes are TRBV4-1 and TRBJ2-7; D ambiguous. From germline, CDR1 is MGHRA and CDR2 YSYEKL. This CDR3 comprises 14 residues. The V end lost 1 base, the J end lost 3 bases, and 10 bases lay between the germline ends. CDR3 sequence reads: CASSQVHSYYEQYF. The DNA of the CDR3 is TGCGCCAGCAGCCAAGTGCACAGCTACTACGAGCAGTACTTC.

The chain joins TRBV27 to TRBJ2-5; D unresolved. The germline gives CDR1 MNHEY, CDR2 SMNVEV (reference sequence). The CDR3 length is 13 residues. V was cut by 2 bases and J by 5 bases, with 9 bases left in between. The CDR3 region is CASSLGWKETQYF. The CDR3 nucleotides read TGTGCCAGCAGTTTAGGGTGGAAGGAGACCCAGTACTTC.

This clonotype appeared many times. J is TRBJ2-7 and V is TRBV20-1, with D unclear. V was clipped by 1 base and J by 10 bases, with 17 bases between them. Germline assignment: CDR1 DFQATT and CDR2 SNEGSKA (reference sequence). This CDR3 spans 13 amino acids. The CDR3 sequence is CSARVPTSLVQYV. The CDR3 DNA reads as TGCAGTGCTAGAGTTCCTACGTCTCTGGTTCAGTACGTC.

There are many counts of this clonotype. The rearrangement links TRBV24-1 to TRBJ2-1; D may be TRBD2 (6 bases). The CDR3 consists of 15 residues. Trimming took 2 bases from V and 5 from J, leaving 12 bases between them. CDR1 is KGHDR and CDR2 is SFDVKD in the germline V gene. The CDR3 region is CATSDSRTTNNEQFF. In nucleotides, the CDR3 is TGTGCCACCAGTGATTCGCGGACTACCAACAATGAGCAGTTCTTC.

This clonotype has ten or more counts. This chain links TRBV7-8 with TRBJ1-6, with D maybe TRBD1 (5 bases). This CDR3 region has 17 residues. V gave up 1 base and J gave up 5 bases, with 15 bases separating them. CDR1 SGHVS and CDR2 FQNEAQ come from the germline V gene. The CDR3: CASSLEGPGVNNSPLHF. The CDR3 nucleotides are TGTGCCAGCAGCTTAGAGGGACCTGGGGTCAATAATTCACCCCTCCACTTT.

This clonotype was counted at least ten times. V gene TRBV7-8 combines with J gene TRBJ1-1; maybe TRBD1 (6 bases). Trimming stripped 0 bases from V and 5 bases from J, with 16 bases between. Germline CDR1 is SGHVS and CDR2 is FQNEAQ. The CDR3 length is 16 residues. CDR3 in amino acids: CASSLAPQGIGTEAFF. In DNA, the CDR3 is TGTGCCAGCAGCTTAGCTCCTCAGGGGATTGGGACTGAAGCTTTCTTT.

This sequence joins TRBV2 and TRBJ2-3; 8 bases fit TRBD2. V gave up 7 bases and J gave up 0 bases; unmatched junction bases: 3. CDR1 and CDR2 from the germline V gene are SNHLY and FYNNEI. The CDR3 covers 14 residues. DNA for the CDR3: TGTGCCAGCATAGCGGGATCTAGCACAGATACGCAGTATTTT. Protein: CASIAGSSTDTQYF.

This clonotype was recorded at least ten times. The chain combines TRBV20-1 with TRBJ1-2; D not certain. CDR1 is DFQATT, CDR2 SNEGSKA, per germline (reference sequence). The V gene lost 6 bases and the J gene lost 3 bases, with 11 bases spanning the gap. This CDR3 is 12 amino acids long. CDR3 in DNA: TGCAGTGCCCCCCTGGAAGACTATGGCTACACCTTC. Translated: CSAPLEDYGYTF.

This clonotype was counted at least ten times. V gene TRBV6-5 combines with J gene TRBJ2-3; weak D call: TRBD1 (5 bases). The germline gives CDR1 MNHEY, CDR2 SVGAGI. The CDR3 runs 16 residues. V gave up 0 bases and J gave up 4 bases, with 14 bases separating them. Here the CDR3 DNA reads TGTGCCAGCAGTTACTCGTCTCAGGGAAGGGCAGATACGCAGTATTTT. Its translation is CASSYSSQGRADTQYF.

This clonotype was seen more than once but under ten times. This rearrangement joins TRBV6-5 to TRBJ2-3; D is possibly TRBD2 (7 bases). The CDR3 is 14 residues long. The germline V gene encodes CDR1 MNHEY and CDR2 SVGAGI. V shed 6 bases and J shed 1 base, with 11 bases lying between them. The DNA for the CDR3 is TGTGCCAGCAGCAACGGGGGGCGCACAGATACGCAGTATTTT. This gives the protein CASSNGGRTDTQYF.

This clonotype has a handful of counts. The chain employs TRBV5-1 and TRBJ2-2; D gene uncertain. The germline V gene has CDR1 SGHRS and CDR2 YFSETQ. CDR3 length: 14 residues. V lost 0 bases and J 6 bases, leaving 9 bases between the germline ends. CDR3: CASSLAWNPGELFF. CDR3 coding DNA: TGCGCCAGCAGCTTGGCGTGGAATCCCGGGGAGCTGTTTTTT.

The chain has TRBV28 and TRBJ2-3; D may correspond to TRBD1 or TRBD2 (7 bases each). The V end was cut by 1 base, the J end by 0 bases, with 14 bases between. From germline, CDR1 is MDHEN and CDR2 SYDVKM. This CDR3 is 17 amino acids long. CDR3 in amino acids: CASSLFPGGGSTDTQYF. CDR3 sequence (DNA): TGTGCCAGCAGTTTATTCCCAGGGGGGGGTAGCACAGATACGCAGTATTTT.

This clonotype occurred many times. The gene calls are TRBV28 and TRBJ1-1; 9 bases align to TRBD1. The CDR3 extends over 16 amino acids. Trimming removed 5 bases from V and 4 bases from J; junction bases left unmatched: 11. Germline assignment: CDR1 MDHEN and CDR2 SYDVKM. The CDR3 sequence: CASSPPGQGTLTEAFF. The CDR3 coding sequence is TGTGCCAGCAGTCCCCCGGGACAGGGAACCCTCACTGAAGCTTTCTTT.

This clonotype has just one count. CDR3 protein: CASSRRRGTGELFF. The CDR3 nucleotides are TGTGCCAGCAGCCGGCGTCGCGGTACCGGGGAGCTGTTTTTT. The V call is TRBV12-3 or TRBV12-4, the J call TRBJ2-2; D remains ambiguous. This CDR3 comprises 14 residues. The V end lost 6 bases, the J end lost 5 bases, and 13 bases lay between the germline ends.